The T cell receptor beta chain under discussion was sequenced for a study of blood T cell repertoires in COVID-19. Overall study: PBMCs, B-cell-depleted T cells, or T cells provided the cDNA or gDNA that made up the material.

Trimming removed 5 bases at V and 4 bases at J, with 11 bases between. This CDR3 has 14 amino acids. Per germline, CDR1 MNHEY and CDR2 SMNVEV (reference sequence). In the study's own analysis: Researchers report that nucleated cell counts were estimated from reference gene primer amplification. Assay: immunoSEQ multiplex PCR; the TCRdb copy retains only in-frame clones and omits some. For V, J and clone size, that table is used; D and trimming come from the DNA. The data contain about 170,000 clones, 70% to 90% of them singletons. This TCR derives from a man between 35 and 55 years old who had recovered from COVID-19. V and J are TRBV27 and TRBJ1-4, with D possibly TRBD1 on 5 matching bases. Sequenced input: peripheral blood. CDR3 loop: CASSRQGDNEKLFF. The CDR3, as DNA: TGTGCCAGCAGTCGTCAGGGTGATAATGAAAAACTGTTTTTT. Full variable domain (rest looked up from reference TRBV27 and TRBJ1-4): EAQVTQNPRYLITVTGKKLTVTCSQNMNHEYMSWYRQDPGLGLRQIYYSMNVEVTDKGDVPEGYKVSRKEKRNFPLILESPSPNQTSLYFCASSRQGDNEKLFFGSGTQLSVL.